The 17 T cell receptor beta chains below all came from one sample that was sequenced in a study of identical twins. TCRdb analysed the 5' RACE reads with MiXCR anew, one entry per CDR3 protein. The sample shows 300,000 to 350,000 distinct CDR3 sequences, over 9% of them seen only once. These data were also reused for a study on yellow fever vaccine responses in identical twins.

Sequenced input: CD8+ T cells sorted from blood. These receptors all stem from a young woman in good health.

The genes are TRBV7-9 and TRBJ2-2; unclear D gene. The CDR3 is made up of 15 amino acids. Per the germline V gene, CDR1 is SEHNR and CDR2 is FQNEAQ (reference sequence). The V and J ends lost 0 bases and 5 bases respectively, with 10 bases between them. CDR3 in amino acids: CASSLAFLNTGELFF. The CDR3 DNA follows: TGTGCCAGCAGCTTAGCGTTCTTAAATACCGGGGAGCTGTTTTTT.

This clonotype appeared a few times. The chain links TRBV6-2 or TRBV6-3 to TRBJ2-3; no clear D gene. CDR1 is MNHEY and CDR2 is SVGEGT in the germline V gene. Trimming stripped 0 bases from V and 3 bases from J, with 7 bases between. This CDR3 region has 14 residues. The CDR3 is CASSYSTLTDTQYF. CDR3 nucleotide sequence: TGTGCCAGCAGTTACTCGACCCTTACAGATACGCAGTATTTT.

The J gene is TRBJ1-4, the V gene TRBV2; D unclear. The V end lost 3 bases, the J end lost 0 bases, and 11 bases lay between the germline ends. The CDR3 has 16 residues. Germline values: CDR1 SNHLY, CDR2 FYNNEI. The CDR3: CASSDVSAPTNEKLFF. The CDR3 nucleotides are TGTGCCAGCAGTGATGTGTCAGCCCCAACTAATGAAAAACTGTTTTTT.

This clonotype has a handful of counts. The chain links TRBV5-6 to TRBJ1-2; no clear D. The CDR3 is 15 residues long. CDR1 and CDR2 from the germline V gene are SGHDT and YYEEEE. V was cut by 0 bases and J by 4 bases, with 13 bases left in between. The CDR3 reads CASSLETTLSYGYTF. The CDR3 DNA reads as TGTGCCAGCAGCTTGGAGACGACCCTTAGCTATGGCTACACCTTC.

The sample holds many counts of this clonotype. This chain links TRBV12-3 or TRBV12-4 with TRBJ2-5, with TRBD1 matching over 8 bases. V lost 7 bases and J lost 2; bases outside the gene matches: 9. This CDR3 comprises 15 residues. The CDR3 loop is CASTPPGTGQETQYF. In DNA form, the CDR3 reads TGTGCCAGCACTCCGCCCGGGACAGGTCAAGAGACCCAGTACTTC.

The sample holds many counts of this clonotype. The rearrangement uses TRBV29-1 and TRBJ2-1; D is unclear. V gave up 3 bases and J gave up 6 bases, with 12 bases separating them. The CDR3 is 13 residues long. Germline V gene lookup returns CDR1 SQVTM and CDR2 ANQGSEA. CDR3 amino acids: CSVDTESPNEQFF. The CDR3 DNA sequence: TGCAGCGTTGACACTGAGTCACCCAATGAGCAGTTCTTC.

The V and J genes are TRBV6-5 and TRBJ2-6; D may be TRBD1 (5 bases). CDR1 is MNHEY and CDR2 is SVGAGI in the germline V gene. V dropped 4 bases and J dropped 0 bases, with 19 bases sitting between them. The CDR3 has 19 residues. The CDR3 DNA reads TGTGCCAGCAGTTTCAGGGAAACCGAACCTAGCTCTGGGGCCAACGTCCTGACTTTC. It codes for CASSFRETEPSSGANVLTF.

For the CDR3, the DNA is TGTGCCACCAACCCCATGGGACTAGCGGGGGGGCAGTTCTTC. Translating it yields CATNPMGLAGGQFF. The J gene is TRBJ2-1, the V gene TRBV15, with 15 bases fitting TRBD2. The junction had 7 bases not matched to a gene; V was cut back by 7 bases and J by 12 bases. The CDR3 sequence is 14 residues long. Germline CDR1 and CDR2: LNHNV and YYDKDF (reference sequence).

This clonotype was seen more than once but under ten times. The chain uses TRBV27 and TRBJ1-6; perhaps TRBD1 as D (5 bases). Germline V gives CDR1 MNHEY, CDR2 SMNVEV (reference sequence). CDR3 length: 18 amino acids. Trimming pared 0 bases from V and 4 bases from J, leaving 16 bases between. The CDR3: CASSLSIPTGAYNSPLHF. CDR3 nucleotide sequence: TGTGCCAGCAGTTTATCAATCCCCACAGGAGCATATAATTCACCCCTCCACTTT.

This clonotype was seen a handful of times. This chain uses TRBV11-2 with TRBJ2-7; TRBD2 is a possible D gene (5 bases). Germline V lookup: CDR1 SGHAT, CDR2 FQNNGV. V was pared by 1 base and J by 6 bases, with 13 bases between. This CDR3 spans 14 amino acids. The CDR3 nucleotides read TGTGCCAGCAGCTTAGTGGGAAGCGGAGTCGAGCAGTACTTC. Translating gives CASSLVGSGVEQYF.

The rearrangement links TRBV27 to TRBJ2-5; D is possibly TRBD1 or TRBD2 (5 bases each). V lost 0 bases and J lost 1, with 9 bases in between. The CDR3 is 15 amino acids. Germline lookup yields CDR1 MNHEY and CDR2 SMNVEV (reference sequence). CDR3 bases: TGTGCCAGCAGTTTATCGGGACCGAGCCAAGAGACCCAGTACTTC. It specifies CASSLSGPSQETQYF.

This clonotype was detected many times. The chain couples TRBV12-3 or TRBV12-4 to TRBJ2-2; no firm D call. Trimming removed 10 bases from V and 8 bases from J, with 11 bases in between. The CDR3 is made up of 11 amino acids. This CDR3 reads CATSLGGELFF. The CDR3 DNA is TGTGCCACCTCCTTGGGAGGGGAGCTGTTTTTT.

This clonotype has a count of ten or more. CDR3 sequence reads: CASSAKLAGTTDTQYF. The CDR3 nucleotides read TGCGCCAGCAGCGCCAAACTAGCGGGAACAACAGATACGCAGTATTTT. This chain joins TRBV4-1 and TRBJ2-3; 10 bases line up with TRBD2. Per the germline V gene, CDR1 is MGHRA and CDR2 is YSYEKL. The CDR3 length is 16 residues. The ends lost 5 bases at V and 3 bases at J; junction bases unmatched: 8.

This clonotype has a handful of counts. V is TRBV5-6 and J is TRBJ2-1; D might be TRBD2 (5 bases). The germline V gene has CDR1 SGHDT and CDR2 YYEEEE. This CDR3 region has 19 residues. V lost 3 bases and J 6 bases, leaving 28 bases between the germline ends. The CDR3 is CASSSPRLSSQLHGNEQFF. The CDR3 nucleotides read TGTGCCAGCAGCTCCCCCCGACTAAGTTCCCAATTACACGGCAATGAGCAGTTCTTC.

This chain links TRBV5-1 with TRBJ2-7; the D gene could be TRBD1 or TRBD2 (5 bases each). This CDR3 has 14 amino acids. Germline V lookup: CDR1 SGHRS, CDR2 YFSETQ. V was clipped by 5 bases and J by 5 bases, with 17 bases between them. This CDR3 is CASSYGTSRDEQYV. CDR3 in DNA: TGCGCCAGCAGTTATGGGACCTCCCGCGACGAGCAGTACGTC.

The chain recombines TRBV28 with TRBJ1-2, with D maybe TRBD1 (5 bases). Per the germline V gene, CDR1 is MDHEN and CDR2 is SYDVKM. V was clipped by 6 bases and J by 4 bases, with 18 bases between them. The CDR3 runs 15 residues. CDR3 bases: TGTGCCAGCAGCTCCCGTGGTGGACAAAGCTATGGCTACACCTTC. Protein product: CASSSRGGQSYGYTF.

The chain combines TRBV10-2 with TRBJ2-7, with D possibly called TRBD1 or TRBD2 (6 bases each). The CDR3 is 11 residues long. Trimming removed 6 bases from V and 6 bases from J, with 9 bases in between. Germline V lookup: CDR1 WSHSY, CDR2 SAAADI. The CDR3 spells CASSRGGEQYV. The CDR3 nucleotides read TGCGCCAGCAGCAGGGGAGGCGAGCAGTACGTC.